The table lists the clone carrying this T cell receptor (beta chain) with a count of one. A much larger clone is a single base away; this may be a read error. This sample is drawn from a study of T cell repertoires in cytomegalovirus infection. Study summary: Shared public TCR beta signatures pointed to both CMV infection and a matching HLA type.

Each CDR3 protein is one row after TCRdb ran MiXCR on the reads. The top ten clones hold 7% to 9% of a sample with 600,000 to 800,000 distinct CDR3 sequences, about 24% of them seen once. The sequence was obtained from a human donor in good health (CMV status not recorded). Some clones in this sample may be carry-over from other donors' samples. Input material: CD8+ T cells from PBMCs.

DNA for the CDR3: TGTGCCAGCAGCTTAAATCGGGGGGGCGCGGGCAATGAGCAGTTCTTC. The encoded protein is CASSLNRGGAGNEQFF. The chain employs TRBV7-2 and TRBJ2-1; 8 bases fit TRBD2. The CDR3 totals 16 residues. Germline V gives CDR1 SGHTA, CDR2 FQGNSA. With V trimmed by 2 bases and J by 6 bases, 9 bases remained unmatched.